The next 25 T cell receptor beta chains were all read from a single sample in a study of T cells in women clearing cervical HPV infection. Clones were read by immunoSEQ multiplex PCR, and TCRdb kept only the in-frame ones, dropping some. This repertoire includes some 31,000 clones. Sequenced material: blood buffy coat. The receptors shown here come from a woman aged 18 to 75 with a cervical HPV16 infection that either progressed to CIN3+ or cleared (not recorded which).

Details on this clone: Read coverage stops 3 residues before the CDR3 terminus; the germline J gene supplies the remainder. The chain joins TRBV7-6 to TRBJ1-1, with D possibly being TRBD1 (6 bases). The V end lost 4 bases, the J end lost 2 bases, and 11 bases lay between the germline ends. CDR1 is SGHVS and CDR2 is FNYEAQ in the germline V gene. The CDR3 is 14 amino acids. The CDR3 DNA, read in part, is TGTGCCAGCAGCTCGGGGGGCCCAAACACTGAA. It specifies CASSSGGPNTE. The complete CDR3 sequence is CASSSGGPNTEAFF.

The CDR3 spells CSATTGEETQYF. The DNA read from the CDR3 is TGCAGCGCTACCACAGGGGAAGAGACC. The J gene is TRBJ2-5, the V gene TRBV29-1, with 7 bases fitting TRBD1. The CDR3 is cut off 3 residues early in the read; its end comes from the germline J gene. V shed 7 bases, J shed 3 bases, and the junction held 5 bases outside the gene matches. This CDR3 region has 12 residues. CDR1 is SQVTM, CDR2 ANQGSEA, per germline. The whole variable domain, filled in from reference TRBV29-1 and TRBJ2-5, reads SAVISQKPSRDICQRGTSLTIQCQVDSQVTMMFWYRQQPGQSLTLIATANQGSEATYESGFVIDKFPISRPNLTFSTLTVSNMSPEDSSIYLCSATTGEETQYFGPGTRLLVL.

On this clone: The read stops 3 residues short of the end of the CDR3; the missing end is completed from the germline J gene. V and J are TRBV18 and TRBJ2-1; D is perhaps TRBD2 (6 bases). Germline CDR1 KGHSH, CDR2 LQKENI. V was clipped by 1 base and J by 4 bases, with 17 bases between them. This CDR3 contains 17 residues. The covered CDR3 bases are TGTGCCAGCTCACCACGCCCCGGTAGCGGTTCTTACAATGAG. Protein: CASSPRPGSGSYNE. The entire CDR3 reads CASSPRPGSGSYNEQFF.

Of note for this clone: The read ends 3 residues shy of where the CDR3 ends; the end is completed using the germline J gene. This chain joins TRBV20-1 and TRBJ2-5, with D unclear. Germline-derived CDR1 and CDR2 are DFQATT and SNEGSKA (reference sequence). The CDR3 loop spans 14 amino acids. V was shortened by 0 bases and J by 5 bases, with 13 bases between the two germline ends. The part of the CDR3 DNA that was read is TGCAGTGCTAGAGATTTAGCCTCGAGGGAGACC. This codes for CSARDLASRET. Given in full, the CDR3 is CSARDLASRETQYF.

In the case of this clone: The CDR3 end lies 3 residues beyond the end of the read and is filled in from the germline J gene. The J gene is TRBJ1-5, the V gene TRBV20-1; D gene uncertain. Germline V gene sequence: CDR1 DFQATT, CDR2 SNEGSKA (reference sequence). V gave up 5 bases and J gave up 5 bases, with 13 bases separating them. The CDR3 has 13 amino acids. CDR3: CSAVVKVHQPQHF. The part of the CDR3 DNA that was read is TGCAGTGCTGTGGTTAAGGTCCATCAGCCC.

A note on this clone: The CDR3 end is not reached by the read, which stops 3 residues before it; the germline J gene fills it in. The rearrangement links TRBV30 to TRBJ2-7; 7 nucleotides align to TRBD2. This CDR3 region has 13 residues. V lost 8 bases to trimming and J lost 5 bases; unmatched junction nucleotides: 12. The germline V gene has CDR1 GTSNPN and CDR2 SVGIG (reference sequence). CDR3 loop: CARHRDYPHEQYF. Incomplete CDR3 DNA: TGTGCCCGGCACCGGGACTATCCACACGAG.

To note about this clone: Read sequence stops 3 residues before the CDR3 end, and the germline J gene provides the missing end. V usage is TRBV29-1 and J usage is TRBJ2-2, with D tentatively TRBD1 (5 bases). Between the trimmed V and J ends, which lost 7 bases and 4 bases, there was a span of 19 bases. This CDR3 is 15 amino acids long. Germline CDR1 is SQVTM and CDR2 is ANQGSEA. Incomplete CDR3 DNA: TGCAGCGCTGGGGTTGGTGCTGGGGCCACCGGGGAG. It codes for CSAGVGAGATGE. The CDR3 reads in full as CSAGVGAGATGELFF.

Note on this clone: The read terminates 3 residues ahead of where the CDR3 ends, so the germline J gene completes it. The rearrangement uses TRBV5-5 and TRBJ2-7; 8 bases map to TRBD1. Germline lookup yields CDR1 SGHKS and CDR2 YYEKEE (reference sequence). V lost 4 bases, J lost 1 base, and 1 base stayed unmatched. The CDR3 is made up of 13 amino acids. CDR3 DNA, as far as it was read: TGTGCCAGCAGCCGACAGGGGTCCTACGAG. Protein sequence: CASSRQGSYE. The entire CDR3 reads CASSRQGSYEQYF.

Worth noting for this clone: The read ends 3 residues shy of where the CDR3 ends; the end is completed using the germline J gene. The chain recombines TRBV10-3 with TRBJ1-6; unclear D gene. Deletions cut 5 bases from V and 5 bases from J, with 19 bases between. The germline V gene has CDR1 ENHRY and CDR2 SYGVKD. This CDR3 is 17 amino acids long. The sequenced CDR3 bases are TGTGCCATCAGTCCCGGTGCAGCCGGGGATGATAATTCACCC. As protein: CAISPGAAGDDNSP. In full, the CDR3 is CAISPGAAGDDNSPLHF.

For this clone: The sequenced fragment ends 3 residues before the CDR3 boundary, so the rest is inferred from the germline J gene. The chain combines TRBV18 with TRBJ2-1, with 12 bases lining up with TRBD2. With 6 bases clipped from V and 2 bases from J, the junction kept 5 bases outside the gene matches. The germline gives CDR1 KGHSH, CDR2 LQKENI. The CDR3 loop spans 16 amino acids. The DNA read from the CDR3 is TGTGCCAGCTCGTCGGGACTAGCGGGCGCCTACAATGAG. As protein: CASSSGLAGAYNE. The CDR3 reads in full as CASSSGLAGAYNEQFF.

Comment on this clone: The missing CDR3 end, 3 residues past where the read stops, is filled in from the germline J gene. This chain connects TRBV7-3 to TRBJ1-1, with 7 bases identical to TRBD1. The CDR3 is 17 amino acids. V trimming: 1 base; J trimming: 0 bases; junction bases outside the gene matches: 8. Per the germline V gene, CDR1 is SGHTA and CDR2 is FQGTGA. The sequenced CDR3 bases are TGTGCCAGCAGCTTAAGGGCAGGGGGGTTCATGAACACTGAA. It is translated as CASSLRAGGFMNTE. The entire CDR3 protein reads CASSLRAGGFMNTEAFF. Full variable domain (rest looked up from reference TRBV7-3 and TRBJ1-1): GAGVSQTPSNKVTEKGKYVELRCDPISGHTALYWYRQSLGQGPEFLIYFQGTGAADDSGLPNDRFFAVRPEGSVSTLKIQRTERGDSAVYLCASSLRAGGFMNTEAFFGQGTRLTVV.

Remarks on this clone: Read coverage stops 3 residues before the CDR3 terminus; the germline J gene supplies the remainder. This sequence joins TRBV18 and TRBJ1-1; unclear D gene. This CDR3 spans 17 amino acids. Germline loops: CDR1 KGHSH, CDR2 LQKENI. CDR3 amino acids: CASSPPLAGGGSYEAFF. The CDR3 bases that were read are TGTGCCAGCTCACCACCCCTAGCGGGAGGCGGGTCCTACGAG.

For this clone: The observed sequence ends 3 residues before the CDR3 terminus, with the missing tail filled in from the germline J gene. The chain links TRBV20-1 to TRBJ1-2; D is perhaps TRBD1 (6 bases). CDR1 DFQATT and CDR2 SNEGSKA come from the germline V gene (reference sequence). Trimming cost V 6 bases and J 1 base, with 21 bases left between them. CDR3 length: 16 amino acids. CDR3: CSAQDRDMIINYGYTF. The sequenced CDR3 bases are TGCAGTGCCCAAGATCGGGACATGATTATTAACTATGGC.

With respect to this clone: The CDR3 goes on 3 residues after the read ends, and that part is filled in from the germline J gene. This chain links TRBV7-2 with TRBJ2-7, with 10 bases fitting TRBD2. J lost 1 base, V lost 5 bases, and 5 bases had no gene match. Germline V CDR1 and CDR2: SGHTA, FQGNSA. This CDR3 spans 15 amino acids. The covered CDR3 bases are TGTGCCAGCAGCGTAGGACTAGCGGATTCCTACGAG. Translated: CASSVGLADSYE. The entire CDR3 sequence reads CASSVGLADSYEQYF.

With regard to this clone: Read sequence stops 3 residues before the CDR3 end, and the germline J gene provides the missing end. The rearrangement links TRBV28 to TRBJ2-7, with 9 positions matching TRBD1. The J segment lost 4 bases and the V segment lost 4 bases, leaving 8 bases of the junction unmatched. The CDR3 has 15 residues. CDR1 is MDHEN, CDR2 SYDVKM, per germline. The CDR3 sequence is CASSSPGQGPYEQYF. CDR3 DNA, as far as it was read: TGTGCCAGCAGTTCGCCGGGACAGGGACCTTACGAG.

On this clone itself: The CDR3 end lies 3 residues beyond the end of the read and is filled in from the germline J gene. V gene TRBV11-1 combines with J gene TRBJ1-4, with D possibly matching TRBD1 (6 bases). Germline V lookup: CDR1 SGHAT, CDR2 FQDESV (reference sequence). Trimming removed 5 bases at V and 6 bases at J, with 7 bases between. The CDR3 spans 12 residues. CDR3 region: CASSKGDEKLFF. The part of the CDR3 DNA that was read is TGTGCCAGCAGCAAGGGGGATGAAAAA.

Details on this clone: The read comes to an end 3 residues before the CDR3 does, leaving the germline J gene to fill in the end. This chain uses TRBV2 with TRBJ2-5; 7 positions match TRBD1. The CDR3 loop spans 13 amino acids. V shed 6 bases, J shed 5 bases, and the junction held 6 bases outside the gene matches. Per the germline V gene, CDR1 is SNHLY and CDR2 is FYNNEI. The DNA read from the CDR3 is TGTGCCAGCAGCCGACAGGGTGAGGAGACC. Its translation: CASSRQGEET. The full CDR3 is CASSRQGEETQYF.

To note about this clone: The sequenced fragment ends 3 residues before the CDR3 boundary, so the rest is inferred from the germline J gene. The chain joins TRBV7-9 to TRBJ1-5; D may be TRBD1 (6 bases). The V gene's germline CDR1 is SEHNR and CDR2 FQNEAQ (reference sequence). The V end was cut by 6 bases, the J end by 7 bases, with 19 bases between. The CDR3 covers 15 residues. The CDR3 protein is CASSFSSGVRQPQHF. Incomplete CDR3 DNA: TGTGCCAGCAGTTTCTCTTCAGGGGTGAGACAGCCC.

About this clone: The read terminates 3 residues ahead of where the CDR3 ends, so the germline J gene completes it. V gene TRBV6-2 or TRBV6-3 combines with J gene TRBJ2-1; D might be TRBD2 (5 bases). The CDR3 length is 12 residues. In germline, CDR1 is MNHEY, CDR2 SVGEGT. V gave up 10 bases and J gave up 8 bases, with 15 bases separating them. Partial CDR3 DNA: TGTGCCACCCGGCGGGCTTCAGATGAG. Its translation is CATRRASDE. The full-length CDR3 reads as CATRRASDEQFF.

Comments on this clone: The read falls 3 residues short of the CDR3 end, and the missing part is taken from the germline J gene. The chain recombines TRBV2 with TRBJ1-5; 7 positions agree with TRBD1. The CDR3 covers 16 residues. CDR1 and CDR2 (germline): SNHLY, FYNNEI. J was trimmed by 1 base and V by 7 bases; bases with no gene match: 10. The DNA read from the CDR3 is TGTGCCAGCACCTTCGAGGGGGCGTTCAGCAATCAGCCC. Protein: CASTFEGAFSNQP. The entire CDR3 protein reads CASTFEGAFSNQPQHF.

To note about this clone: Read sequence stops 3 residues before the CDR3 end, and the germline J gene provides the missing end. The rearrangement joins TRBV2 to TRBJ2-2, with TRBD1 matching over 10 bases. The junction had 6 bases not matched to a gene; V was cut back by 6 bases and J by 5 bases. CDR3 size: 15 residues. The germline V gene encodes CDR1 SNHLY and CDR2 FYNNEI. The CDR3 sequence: CASSPRDRGTGELFF. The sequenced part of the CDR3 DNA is TGTGCCAGCAGCCCCCGGGACAGGGGAACCGGGGAG.

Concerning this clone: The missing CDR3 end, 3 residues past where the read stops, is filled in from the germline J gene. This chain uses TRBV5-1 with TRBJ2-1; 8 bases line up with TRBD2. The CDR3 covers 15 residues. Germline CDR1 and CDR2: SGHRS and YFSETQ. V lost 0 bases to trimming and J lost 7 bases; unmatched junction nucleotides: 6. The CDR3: CASSLDGGASNEQFF. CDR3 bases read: TGCGCCAGCAGCTTGGACGGGGGGGCCTCGAATGAG.

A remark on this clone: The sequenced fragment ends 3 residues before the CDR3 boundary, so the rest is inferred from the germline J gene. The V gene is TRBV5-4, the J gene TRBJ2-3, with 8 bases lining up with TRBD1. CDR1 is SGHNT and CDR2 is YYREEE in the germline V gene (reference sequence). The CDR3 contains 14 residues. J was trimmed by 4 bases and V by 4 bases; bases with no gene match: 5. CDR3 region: CASSLDRVADTQYF. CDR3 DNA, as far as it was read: TGTGCCAGCAGCCTGGACAGGGTTGCAGATACG.

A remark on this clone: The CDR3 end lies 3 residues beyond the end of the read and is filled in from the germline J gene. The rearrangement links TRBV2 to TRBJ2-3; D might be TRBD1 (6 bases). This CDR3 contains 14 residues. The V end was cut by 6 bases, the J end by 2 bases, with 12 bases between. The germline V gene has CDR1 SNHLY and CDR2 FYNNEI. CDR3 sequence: CASRRTEATDTQYF. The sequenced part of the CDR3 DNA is TGTGCCAGCAGACGGACAGAGGCCACAGATACG.

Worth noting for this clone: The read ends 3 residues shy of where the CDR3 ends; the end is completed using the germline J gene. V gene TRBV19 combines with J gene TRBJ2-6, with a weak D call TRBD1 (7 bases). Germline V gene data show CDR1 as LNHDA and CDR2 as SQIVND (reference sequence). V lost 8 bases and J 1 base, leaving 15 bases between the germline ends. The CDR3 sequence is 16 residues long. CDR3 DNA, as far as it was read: TGTGCCAGTTATCAGGGGGGTCGGTCTGGGGCCAACGTC. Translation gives CASYQGGRSGANV. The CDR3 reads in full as CASYQGGRSGANVLTF.